Sequencing of this TCR beta chain was carried out in a study of blood T cell repertoires in COVID-19. Background on the study: In each case, the material was cDNA or gDNA derived from T cells, B-cell-depleted T cells, or PBMCs.

The table came from immunoSEQ multiplex PCR; TCRdb's copy has only in-frame clones and leaves some out. This table holds over 250,000 clones, over 75% found once. The V gene end was trimmed by 8 bases and the J gene end by 2 bases; junction bases not matched to a gene: 4. The CDR3 is made up of 13 amino acids. Germline lookup yields CDR1 SNHLY and CDR2 FYNNEI. The receptor was isolated from a woman under 40 who had recovered from COVID-19. Sequenced: PBMCs or T cells enriched from blood (not recorded which). This chain connects TRBV2 to TRBJ2-3, with 7 bases that match TRBD2. CDR3: CASGAGPTDTQYF. CDR3 coding DNA: TGTGCCAGCGGAGCGGGGCCCACAGATACGCAGTATTTT.